The rows below give T cell receptor beta chains drawn from one sample of a study of blood T cell repertoires in COVID-19. Sequencing used immunoSEQ multiplex PCR; TCRdb keeps in-frame clones, though not all of them. The sample has 20,000 to 30,000 clones; around nine tenths are singletons. Sequencing was performed on peripheral blood. The receptors come from a man between 50 and 59 years old with active COVID-19. CDR3s include the opening cysteine and the closing phenylalanine or tryptophan. A D gene is named only where the DNA matches it firmly. Size tells how often a clone was seen (once, few, many) or the class of an expanded clone, and some rows leave it out.

D gene	J gene	V gene	clone size	CDR3 DNA	CDR3 protein
.	TRBJ1-1	TRBV5-6	.	TGTGCCAGCAGCGGCGCCACTTACAGGGCTAGGCCTGAAGCTTTCTTT	CASSGATYRARPEAFF
TRBD2	TRBJ2-5	TRBV10-3	.	TGTGCCATCAGTGAGTCGACAAAAGCGGGGGCAGAGACCCAGTACTTC	CAISESTKAGAETQYF
.	TRBJ1-1	TRBV18	.	TGTGCCAGCTCACCAAATGGGGGCCAGAACACTGAAGCTTTCTTT	CASSPNGGQNTEAFF
TRBD1	TRBJ1-2	TRBV4-2	.	TGTGCCAGCAGCACCGGGACAGGGGTCAATGGCTACACCTTC	CASSTGTGVNGYTF
.	TRBJ1-4	TRBV3-1/TRBV3-2	few	TGTGCCAGCAGCCAAGACCTTAAGCGGGGTTTGAATGAAAAACTGTTTTTT	CASSQDLKRGLNEKLFF
.	TRBJ2-7	TRBV5-6	.	TGTGCCAGCAGCTCGGAGGCTGAGCAGTACTTC	CASSSEAEQYF
.	TRBJ1-2	TRBV30	.	TGTGCCTGGAGTTCCTTCAGGGGAGATGGCTACACCTTC	CAWSSFRGDGYTF
TRBD1	TRBJ1-2	TRBV24-1	.	TGTGCCACCAGTGATCCCGGGACAGGAAGCCCCTGCTTC	CATSDPGTGSPCF
TRBD2	TRBJ2-1	TRBV29-1	.	TGCAGCGCTGGACTAGACTCCTACAATGAGCAGTTCTTC	CSAGLDSYNEQFF
TRBD2	TRBJ2-4	TRBV7-2	few	TGTGCCAGCAGCTTAAGCGGGGGGTTCCCAAACATTCAGTACTTC	CASSLSGGFPNIQYF
.	TRBJ2-2	TRBV12-3/TRBV12-4	few	TGTGCCAGCAGTCCGCGGGGCCCCGGGGAGCTGTTTTTT	CASSPRGPGELFF
.	TRBJ2-2	TRBV2	once	TGTGCCAGCAGTGAACGGGTAGACAGGACCGGGGAGCTGTTTTTT	CASSERVDRTGELFF
.	TRBJ2-1	TRBV6-4	.	TGTGCCAGCAGTGCAGAATCGGGGGGCCCTAATGAGCAGTTCTTC	CASSAESGGPNEQFF
TRBD2	TRBJ2-7	TRBV7-3	once	TGTGCCAGCAGCTTACGGGGGGCTAGCGGGAGGGAAGAGCAGTACTTC	CASSLRGASGREEQYF
.	TRBJ1-6	TRBV28	.	TGTGCCAGCAGTTTAGGGGGCGGGGGGGCATTTAGATCACCCCTCCACTTT	CASSLGGGGAFRSPLHF
TRBD1	TRBJ2-5	TRBV29-1	.	TGCAGCGGGGGACAGGGGGCTGAGACCCAGTACTTC	CSGGQGAETQYF
TRBD1	TRBJ2-3	TRBV29-1	.	TGCAGCGTTGAGGCCCAAGGGCCAGGGGGCCCAGATACGCAGTATTTT	CSVEAQGPGGPDTQYF
.	TRBJ2-7	TRBV9	.	TGTGCCAGCAGCGTAGGGGGAGTCAGCTCCTACGAGCAGTACTTC	CASSVGGVSSYEQYF
TRBD1	TRBJ1-4	TRBV7-9	.	TGTGCCAGCAGCTTCTGGGCAGGGGGGGAAAAACTGTTTTTT	CASSFWAGGEKLFF
TRBD2	TRBJ2-7	TRBV7-2	.	TGTGCCAGCAGCCCAGGACTAGCGGGAGGTTCCCGAAACCTACGAGGGTACTTC	CASSPGLAGGSRNLRGYF
TRBD1	TRBJ1-5	TRBV19	once	TGTGCCAGTAGCCAAATGGGACAGTATAGTTTCACCCAGCATTTT	CASSQMGQYSFTQHF
TRBD1	TRBJ1-5	TRBV6-5	.	TGTGCCAGCAGTCGAGGGGGCTCGGATCAGCCCCAGCATTTT	CASSRGGSDQPQHF
.	TRBJ1-1	TRBV2	.	TGTGCCAGCACAGGAGGATTGAACACTGAAGCTTTCTTT	CASTGGLNTEAFF
.	TRBJ2-3	TRBV5-6	.	TGTGCCAGCAGCTTGGTGTCGGGGATAACAGATACGCAGTATTTT	CASSLVSGITDTQYF
.	TRBJ1-3	TRBV3-1/TRBV3-2	.	TGTGCCAGCAGCCAAGATTCAGGGTACCGTGGAAACACCATATATTTT	CASSQDSGYRGNTIYF
TRBD1	TRBJ2-1	TRBV7-3	.	TGTGCCAGCAGCCAGGGACAGGGGTACAATGAGCAGTTCTTC	CASSQGQGYNEQFF
TRBD2	TRBJ2-7	TRBV13	.	TGTGCCAGCAGCTTACCGGCTAGCGGGATTCACGAGCAGTACTTC	CASSLPASGIHEQYF
TRBD1	TRBJ1-2	TRBV5-6	.	TGTGCCAGCAGCACGCAGGACAGGGGCTATGGCTACACCTTC	CASSTQDRGYGYTF
.	TRBJ2-1	TRBV19	.	TGTGCCAGTAGTATAGTCCCAGGGCACGGAAGCAATGAGCAGTTCTTC	CASSIVPGHGSNEQFF
.	TRBJ1-6	TRBV2	once	TGTGCCAGCAGAGAAAGGGACTCCCTGAGCTCCTATAATTCACCCCTCCACTTT	CASRERDSLSSYNSPLHF
TRBD2	TRBJ2-7	TRBV7-3	.	TGTGCCAGCAGCTCAAGGTCTGACGGTAGCGGGAGGAGGTACGAGCAGTACTTC	CASSSRSDGSGRRYEQYF
.	TRBJ1-1	TRBV15	once	TGTGCCACCAGCAGGCAGGGCCGCACTGAAGCTTTCTTT	CATSRQGRTEAFF
.	TRBJ1-1	TRBV11-3	.	TGTGCCAGCAGCTTAGGGCCAGAAGCTTTCTTT	CASSLGPEAFF
.	TRBJ1-6	TRBV6-5	.	TGTGCCAGCACGACGGGGTATAATTCACCCCTCCACTTT	CASTTGYNSPLHF
.	TRBJ2-2	TRBV7-2	.	TGTGCCAGCAGCTTAGCGAAGGAGGGGGAGCTGTTTTTT	CASSLAKEGELFF
TRBD2	TRBJ2-2	TRBV6-4	.	TGTGCCAGCAAGGAACTAGCGGGAGGTTATGGGGAGCTGTTTTTT	CASKELAGGYGELFF
.	TRBJ1-3	TRBV7-2	.	TGTGCCAGCAGCTCACTTCGTAGTTCCGGAAACACCATATATTTT	CASSSLRSSGNTIYF
TRBD1	TRBJ1-5	TRBV3-1/TRBV3-2	.	TGTGCCAGCAGCCAAGATGAGAGTAGGGGGCATATTGGCGATAGCAATCAGCCCCAGCATTTT	CASSQDESRGHIGDSNQPQHF